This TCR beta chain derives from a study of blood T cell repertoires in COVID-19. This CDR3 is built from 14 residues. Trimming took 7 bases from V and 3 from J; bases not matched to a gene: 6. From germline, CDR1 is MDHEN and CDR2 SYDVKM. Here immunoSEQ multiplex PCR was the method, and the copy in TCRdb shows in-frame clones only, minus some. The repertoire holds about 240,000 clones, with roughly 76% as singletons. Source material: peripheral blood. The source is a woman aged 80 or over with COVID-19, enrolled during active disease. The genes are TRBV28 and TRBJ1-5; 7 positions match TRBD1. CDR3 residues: CASIPDRPNQPQHF. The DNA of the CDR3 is TGTGCCAGCATCCCGGACAGGCCCAATCAGCCCCAGCATTTT.